This record covers a single T cell receptor beta chain. This sample stems from a study of OX40 agonist ivuxolimab in advanced cancers. Trimming shortened V by 10 bases and J by 7 bases, and 14 bases separated the two germline ends. Germline CDR1 and CDR2: MNHNS and SASEGT. The CDR3 runs to 13 residues. Sequencing was performed with immunoSEQ multiplex PCR; in TCRdb, only in-frame clones are kept and a portion is missing. Altogether over 45,000 clones are present, 60% to 80% being singletons, with the ten largest covering roughly 4%. The source of this sequence is an adult with an advanced solid tumor such as melanoma, head and neck, liver or kidney cancer. Sample: CD4+ or CD8+ T cells sorted from blood, taken in a trial of the OX40 agonist ivuxolimab. This rearrangement joins TRBV6-1 to TRBJ1-6; D unresolved. As DNA, the CDR3 is TGTGCCACCTACAGAACCGCGAATTCACCCCTCCACTTT. It is translated as CATYRTANSPLHF.